This T cell receptor beta chain was captured by sequencing in a study of T-cell reconstitution after alpha-beta-depleted transplantation in children. Study conclusions and caveats: T cells produced anew were the main source of T-cell counts and diversity one year after transplant.

From germline, CDR1 is KGHSH and CDR2 LQKENI. Trimming shortened V by 0 bases and J by 4 bases, and 13 bases separated the two germline ends. The CDR3 is 16 amino acids. With respect to this clonotype: Its antigen is currently unknown.

Unique molecular identifiers tagged the TCRbeta library. TCRdb recomputed calls from the PCR reads with MiXCR, one row per CDR3 protein. The table lists a few hundred thousand distinct CDR3 sequences, under 15% of them singletons, with about 2.2% in the top ten. The chain employs TRBV18 and TRBJ2-1, with D possibly being TRBD1 (6 bases). The sample was PBMCs, mostly from graft donor cells, taken 360 days after TCRalphabeta/CD19-depleted stem cell transplant. The TCR originated in a male patient under 18 who had a stem cell transplant for acute myeloid leukemia, so the T cells may come from the graft donor. DNA for the CDR3: TGTGCCAGCTCACCACCGACAGGTGAGGGGTACAATGAGCAGTTCTTC. As protein: CASSPPTGEGYNEQFF. The variable domain in full, completed from reference TRBV18 and TRBJ2-1, reads NAGVMQNPRHLVRRRGQEARLRCSPMKGHSHVYWYRQLPEEGLKFMVYLQKENIIDESGMPKERFSAEFPKEGPSILRIQQVVRGDSAAYFCASSPPTGEGYNEQFFGPGTRLTVL.